Listed here are 27 T cell receptor beta chains from one sample, sequenced in a study of blood T cell repertoires in COVID-19. Sequencing used immunoSEQ multiplex PCR; TCRdb keeps in-frame clones, though not all of them. Of around 170,000 clones listed, around 86% are singletons. The sample taken for sequencing was peripheral blood. These TCRs come from a man in his forties or fifties with active or convalescent COVID-19.

Concerning this clone itself: The sample carries other DNA sequences with the same CDR3. The V gene is TRBV5-1, the J gene TRBJ2-7; 7 positions match TRBD1. The CDR3 is 14 amino acids. Germline trimming cut 3 bases from V and 0 bases from J; bases unmatched to any gene: 3. CDR1 is SGHRS, CDR2 YFSETQ, per germline. This chain's CDR3 is CASSSGDSSYEQYF. For the CDR3, the DNA is TGCGCCAGCAGCTCAGGGGACAGCTCCTACGAGCAGTACTTC.

The rearrangement joins TRBV2 to TRBJ2-2; TRBD1 matches at 8 bases. From germline, CDR1 is SNHLY and CDR2 FYNNEI. The CDR3 covers 15 residues. After removal of 7 bases from V and 1 base from J, the junction contained 5 bases not matched to a gene. CDR3 residues: CASKWGTGNTGELFF. CDR3 nucleotides: TGTGCCAGCAAGTGGGGGACAGGGAACACCGGGGAGCTGTTTTTT.

The chain employs TRBV7-9 and TRBJ1-1; D gene uncertain. Trimming pared 7 bases from V and 2 bases from J, leaving 11 bases between. Germline V gene sequence: CDR1 SEHNR, CDR2 FQNEAQ (reference sequence). This CDR3 is built from 13 residues. CDR3 in DNA: TGTGCCAGCAACCTATTTAGTAACACTGAAGCTTTCTTT. As protein: CASNLFSNTEAFF.

This clone was seen once. The chain carries TRBV11-3 and TRBJ2-7; 10 bases agree with TRBD1. Germline lookup yields CDR1 SGHNT and CDR2 YENEEA. The CDR3 is 15 residues long. The V and J ends lost 5 bases and 6 bases, in that order; junction bases with no gene match: 10. The CDR3 DNA reads TGTGCCAGCAGCAACCCCGGGACAGGGGAAGGCGAGCAGTACTTC. It translates to CASSNPGTGEGEQYF.

Worth noting for this clone: This same CDR3 is encoded by further DNA sequences in the sample. The chain carries TRBV3-1 (or the pseudogene TRBV3-2) and TRBJ2-7; 9 bases agree with TRBD1. V shed 1 base, J shed 3 bases, and the junction held 1 base outside the gene matches. This CDR3 has 14 residues. Germline lookup yields CDR1 LGHDT and CDR2 YNNKEL (reference sequence). The CDR3 loop is CASSQGTGVYEQYF. DNA for the CDR3: TGTGCCAGCAGCCAAGGGACAGGGGTCTACGAGCAGTACTTC.

To note about this clone: This same CDR3 is encoded by further DNA sequences in the sample. The V and J genes are TRBV2 and TRBJ2-2, with 7 bases fitting TRBD2. The V segment lost 5 bases and the J segment 2 bases; nucleotides outside the gene matches: 5. The CDR3 consists of 15 residues. Germline V gives CDR1 SNHLY, CDR2 FYNNEI. DNA for the CDR3: TGTGCCAGCAGTTGGAGCGGGACCAACACCGGGGAGCTGTTTTTT. This encodes CASSWSGTNTGELFF.

This chain links TRBV5-4 with TRBJ1-5; D might be TRBD1 (6 bases). V lost 9 bases and J 4 bases, leaving 17 bases between the germline ends. Germline V lookup: CDR1 SGHNT, CDR2 YYREEE (reference sequence). CDR3 size: 14 residues. Here the CDR3 reads CATQMTGINQPQHF. In nucleotides, the CDR3 is TGTGCCACGCAGATGACAGGTATAAATCAGCCCCAGCATTTT. The variable domain in full, with the rest retrieved from reference TRBV5-4 and TRBJ1-5, is ETGVTQSPTHLIKTRGQQVTLRCSSQSGHNTVSWYQQALGQGPQFIFQYYREEENGRGNFPPRFSGLQFPNYSSELNVNALELDDSALYLCATQMTGINQPQHFGDGTRLSIL.

The J gene is TRBJ1-2, the V gene TRBV30, with D unclear. The V end was cut by 0 bases, the J end by 7 bases, with 6 bases between. The CDR3 is 11 amino acids. The germline V gene has CDR1 GTSNPN and CDR2 SVGIG (reference sequence). Here the CDR3 reads CAWSVTAGYTF. CDR3 coding DNA: TGTGCCTGGAGTGTAACAGCTGGCTACACCTTC.

The rearrangement joins TRBV28 to TRBJ2-2, with 10 bases lining up with TRBD2. V gave up 10 bases and J gave up 3 bases; unmatched junction bases: 2. CDR1 is MDHEN and CDR2 is SYDVKM in the germline V gene. The CDR3 has 13 residues. The CDR3 DNA is TGTGCCATCGGGACTAGCGACACCGGGGAGCTGTTTTTT. Translated: CAIGTSDTGELFF.

V gene TRBV9 combines with J gene TRBJ2-3; D is possibly TRBD1 (6 bases). The germline CDR1 and CDR2 sequences are SGDLS and YYNGEE. The CDR3 covers 15 residues. The V and J ends lost 7 bases and 2 bases respectively, with 17 bases between them. The CDR3, as DNA: TGTGCCAGCGCGGCCGGGACACCTATCACAGATACGCAGTATTTT. It encodes CASAAGTPITDTQYF.

In its sample, this clone was seen once. This chain connects TRBV5-6 to TRBJ2-3, with 7 bases aligning to TRBD1. Germline V gene data show CDR1 as SGHDT and CDR2 as YYEEEE. The CDR3 spans 15 residues. V lost 3 bases to trimming and J lost 0 bases; unmatched junction nucleotides: 4. CDR3 in DNA: TGTGCCAGCAGCTCCGGACAGGTTAGCACAGATACGCAGTATTTT. Amino acid sequence: CASSSGQVSTDTQYF.

This clone appeared a single time. The CDR3 protein is CASSLGWTDRGVEKLFF. The CDR3, as DNA: TGTGCCAGCAGTTTAGGCTGGACGGACAGGGGGGTCGAAAAACTGTTTTTT. V usage is TRBV28 and J usage is TRBJ1-4; 10 nucleotides agree with TRBD1. This CDR3 has 17 amino acids. The germline CDR1 and CDR2 sequences are MDHEN and SYDVKM. V was clipped by 2 bases and J by 8 bases; unmatched bases: 11. The complete variable domain, with remaining parts taken from reference TRBV28 and TRBJ1-4, reads DVKVTQSSRYLVKRTGEKVFLECVQDMDHENMFWYRQDPGLGLRLIYFSYDVKMKEKGDIPEGYSVSREKKERFSLILESASTNQTSMYLCASSLGWTDRGVEKLFFGSGTQLSVL.

V usage is TRBV6-1 and J usage is TRBJ2-3; D remains ambiguous. Germline CDR1 is MNHNS and CDR2 is SASEGT. V gave up 0 bases and J gave up 0 bases, with 13 bases separating them. The CDR3 has 17 residues. CDR3 amino acids: CASSEAQWQASTDTQYF. For the CDR3, the DNA is TGTGCCAGCAGTGAAGCGCAGTGGCAGGCGAGCACAGATACGCAGTATTTT.

V usage is TRBV4-1 and J usage is TRBJ1-5; D might be TRBD1 (5 bases). The CDR3 length is 18 residues. The ends were cut back, 4 bases at V and 0 bases at J, with 19 bases in the middle. Germline CDR1 and CDR2: MGHRA and YSYEKL. CDR3 DNA: TGCGCCAGCAGCCCGAACCGGGCCGGGGGTTATAGCAATCAGCCCCAGCATTTT. It codes for CASSPNRAGGYSNQPQHF.

The chain couples TRBV11-2 to TRBJ2-5; weak D call: TRBD2 (6 bases). This CDR3 comprises 13 residues. Trimming left V 5 bases short and J 6 bases short, with 13 bases between. Germline CDR1 reads SGHAT; CDR2 reads FQNNGV. The CDR3 spells CASSIGLQKTQYF. CDR3 DNA sequence: TGTGCCAGCAGCATCGGACTACAAAAGACCCAGTACTTC. Supplemented by reference TRBV11-2 and TRBJ2-5, the full variable domain reads EAGVAQSPRYKIIEKRQSVAFWCNPISGHATLYWYQQILGQGPKLLIQFQNNGVVDDSQLPKDRFSAERLKGVDSTLKIQPAKLEDSAVYLCASSIGLQKTQYFGPGTRLLVL.

The chain joins TRBV3-1 (or the pseudogene TRBV3-2) to TRBJ2-7; perhaps TRBD2 as D (5 bases). The CDR3 has 15 residues. Germline lookup yields CDR1 LGHDT and CDR2 YNNKEL (reference sequence). The V end lost 8 bases, the J end lost 2 bases, and 19 bases lay between the germline ends. CDR3 in amino acids: CASPGKATSTYEQYF. The CDR3 nucleotides are TGTGCCAGCCCGGGAAAGGCCACTTCAACCTACGAGCAGTACTTC.

This clone was seen a few times. V is TRBV7-9 and J is TRBJ2-2; the D gene is possibly TRBD1 (6 bases). Germline CDR1 SEHNR, CDR2 FQNEAQ (reference sequence). V was trimmed by 3 bases and J by 3 bases, leaving 11 bases between them. The CDR3 totals 15 residues. The CDR3: CASSFLRGDTGELFF. Written as DNA, the CDR3 is TGTGCCAGCAGCTTCCTCAGGGGTGACACCGGGGAGCTGTTTTTT.

The chain couples TRBV27 to TRBJ2-1; 12 nucleotides align to TRBD2. The CDR3 covers 15 residues. The V gene end was trimmed by 6 bases and the J gene end by 7 bases; junction bases not matched to a gene: 7. CDR1 is MNHEY, CDR2 SMNVEV, per germline (reference sequence). CDR3 coding DNA: TGTGCCAGCAGGCAGACTAGCGGGGGATTTAATGAGCAGTTCTTC. It specifies CASRQTSGGFNEQFF.

The chain joins TRBV5-1 to TRBJ2-2; D is ambiguous. CDR1 SGHRS and CDR2 YFSETQ come from the germline V gene. The CDR3 has 13 amino acids. V lost 0 bases and J 3 bases, leaving 3 bases between the germline ends. CDR3 sequence reads: CASSLADTGELFF. CDR3 DNA: TGCGCCAGCAGCTTGGCCGACACCGGGGAGCTGTTTTTT. The full variable domain, in which reference TRBV5-1 and TRBJ2-2 provide the parts outside the CDR3, is KAGVTQTPRYLIKTRGQQVTLSCSPISGHRSVSWYQQTPGQGLQFLFEYFSETQRNKGNFPGRFSGRQFSNSRSEMNVSTLELGDSALYLCASSLADTGELFFGEGSRLTVL.

This chain connects TRBV2 to TRBJ2-2; 7 positions agree with TRBD2. Looked up from germline, CDR1 is SNHLY and CDR2 is FYNNEI. The CDR3 spans 14 residues. V dropped 5 bases and J dropped 4; count of bases not matched to a gene: 4. CDR3 residues: CASSSAGVTGELFF. In DNA, the CDR3 is TGTGCCAGCAGTTCGGCGGGGGTCACCGGGGAGCTGTTTTTT.

V usage is TRBV6-5 and J usage is TRBJ1-2, with 9 bases fitting TRBD1. Germline V gene lookup returns CDR1 MNHEY and CDR2 SVGAGI. V trimming: 6 bases; J trimming: 5 bases; junction bases outside the gene matches: 7. The CDR3 is 14 residues long. The DNA of the CDR3 is TGTGCCAGCAGCCTGGACAGGGGAGGGTATGGCTACACCTTC. This gives the protein CASSLDRGGYGYTF.

V and J are TRBV6-4 and TRBJ1-3, with a weak D call TRBD1 (5 bases). CDR3 size: 15 residues. Per the germline V gene, CDR1 is MRHNA and CDR2 is SNTAGT. The V end was cut by 6 bases, the J end by 2 bases, with 14 bases between. The CDR3 here is CASSLSGGAGNTIYF. CDR3 nucleotide sequence: TGTGCCAGCAGCTTATCCGGGGGAGCTGGAAACACCATATATTTT.

The chain has TRBV29-1 and TRBJ1-1; 8 nucleotides agree with TRBD1. The trim removed 1 base at V and 6 bases at J, leaving 10 bases unmatched. Germline-derived CDR1 and CDR2 are SQVTM and ANQGSEA. CDR3 length equals 15 residues. The CDR3: CSVEVPRGRFSEAFF. CDR3 in DNA: TGCAGCGTTGAAGTCCCCAGGGGGCGCTTCTCTGAAGCTTTCTTT. Full variable domain (remainder filled in from reference TRBV29-1 and TRBJ1-1): SAVISQKPSRDICQRGTSLTIQCQVDSQVTMMFWYRQQPGQSLTLIATANQGSEATYESGFVIDKFPISRPNLTFSTLTVSNMSPEDSSIYLCSVEVPRGRFSEAFFGQGTRLTVV.

V gene TRBV28 combines with J gene TRBJ1-1, with D hard to call. This CDR3 has 12 residues. CDR1 MDHEN and CDR2 SYDVKM come from the germline V gene. Trimming pared 2 bases from V and 8 bases from J, leaving 9 bases between. CDR3 DNA sequence: TGTGCCAGCAGTTTAGGAGGAAGAGAAGCTTTCTTT. Residues: CASSLGGREAFF.

The CDR3 nucleotides read TGTGCCAGCAGCCAAGATCCTGGGGGCGGAGAGACCCAGTACTTC. It is translated as CASSQDPGGGETQYF. This chain connects TRBV3-1 (or the pseudogene TRBV3-2) to TRBJ2-5, with a tentative D call TRBD1 (6 bases). The CDR3 loop spans 15 amino acids. Germline lookup yields CDR1 LGHDT and CDR2 YNNKEL (reference sequence). Trimming took off 0 bases at V and 4 bases at J, with 12 bases between the two ends.

This clone showed up just once. The chain links TRBV9 to TRBJ1-2; D gene unclear. The CDR3 covers 13 residues. The V and J ends lost 3 bases and 14 bases respectively, with 20 bases between them. CDR1 SGDLS and CDR2 YYNGEE come from the germline V gene. For the CDR3, the DNA is TGTGCCAGCAGCGCCAATTCGAACCTACCTCGGACCTTC. Translation: CASSANSNLPRTF.

The rearrangement joins TRBV5-6 to TRBJ1-3; D is uncertain. CDR3 length: 15 amino acids. V was cut by 0 bases and J by 0 bases, with 7 bases left in between. Germline V gene lookup returns CDR1 SGHDT and CDR2 YYEEEE. The CDR3 loop is CASSLVYNSGNTIYF. The CDR3 bases are TGTGCCAGCAGCTTGGTTTATAACTCTGGAAACACCATATATTTT.